A selection of T cell receptor beta chains follows, all from one sample in a study of blood T cell repertoires in COVID-19. TCRdb keeps only in-frame clones here, not all; method: immunoSEQ multiplex PCR. The sample holds 250,000 or so clones, 88% seen once. The sample taken for sequencing was PBMCs or T cells enriched from blood (not recorded which). The source is a middle-aged woman with acute COVID-19. The CDR3 runs from the conserved cysteine through the conserved F or W. A D gene is named only where the DNA matches it firmly. Part of the rows lack a size; the others show once, few, many or a class for expanded clones.

CDR3	DNA	V	J	D	size
CSVRTEETQYF	TGCAGCGTCCGGACAGAAGAGACCCAGTACTTC	TRBV29-1	TRBJ2-5	NA	NA
CASSLGPDRPHYEQYF	TGCGCCAGCAGCTTGGGTCCCGACAGGCCTCACTACGAGCAGTACTTC	TRBV5-1	TRBJ2-7	NA	NA
CASIASGSFEQFF	TGCGCCAGCATCGCTAGCGGGAGTTTCGAGCAGTTCTTC	TRBV5-1	TRBJ2-1	TRBD2	NA
CASSASGTGTYEQYF	TGTGCCAGCAGCGCATCCGGGACAGGGACCTACGAGCAGTACTTC	TRBV9	TRBJ2-7	TRBD1	NA
CASSPSGGDYEQYF	TGTGCCAGCAGCCCAAGCGGGGGGGATTACGAGCAGTACTTC	TRBV5-4	TRBJ2-7	TRBD2	NA
CAWDRVGGNTIYF	TGTGCCTGGGACAGGGTCGGCGGAAACACCATATATTTT	TRBV30	TRBJ1-3	TRBD1	NA
CASSLAGTGVVGAEAFF	TGTGCCAGCAGTTTAGCCGGGACAGGGGTGGTGGGGGCTGAAGCTTTCTTT	TRBV28	TRBJ1-1	TRBD1	NA
CASSLWAGDEQFF	TGTGCCAGCAGCTTGTGGGCGGGCGATGAGCAGTTCTTC	TRBV5-4	TRBJ2-1	NA	NA
CSASGDKGADTQYF	TGCAGTGCTAGTGGGGACAAGGGGGCCGATACGCAGTATTTT	TRBV20-1	TRBJ2-3	TRBD1	NA
CASSVGGRNQPQHF	TGTGCCAGCAGCGTAGGCGGCCGCAATCAGCCCCAGCATTTT	TRBV9	TRBJ1-5	NA	NA
CATSDSAGYDGYTF	TGTGCCACCAGTGATTCGGCAGGGTATGATGGCTACACCTTC	TRBV24-1	TRBJ1-2	NA	few
CASRVDRGNTEAFF	TGTGCCAGCAGGGTTGACAGGGGGAACACTGAAGCTTTCTTT	TRBV2	TRBJ1-1	TRBD1	few
CASSTSPSYNEQFF	TGCGCCAGCTCTACTAGTCCCTCCTACAATGAGCAGTTCTTC	TRBV23-1	TRBJ2-1	NA	NA
CASSQALATGELFF	TGTGCCAGCAGCCAGGCACTAGCCACCGGGGAGCTGTTTTTT	TRBV7-2	TRBJ2-2	NA	few
CASSTRTGGGQETQYF	TGTGCCAGTAGTACCAGAACGGGGGGCGGGCAAGAGACCCAGTACTTC	TRBV19	TRBJ2-5	NA	NA
CASRDSSGANVLTF	TGCGCCAGCAGGGACAGCTCTGGGGCCAACGTCCTGACTTTC	TRBV5-1	TRBJ2-6	NA	NA
CASSQAPPGGYTF	TGTGCCAGCAGCCAAGCCCCCCCGGGGGGCTACACCTTC	TRBV3-1/TRBV3-2	TRBJ1-2	NA	NA
CASSISLAGGPFNEQFF	TGTGCCAGTAGTATCTCGCTAGCGGGAGGACCCTTCAATGAGCAGTTCTTC	TRBV19	TRBJ2-1	TRBD2	NA
CASRLTGSGNTIYF	TGTGCCAGCAGACTGACAGGCTCTGGAAACACCATATATTTT	TRBV5-8	TRBJ1-3	NA	NA
CASRTGQAGNEQFF	TGTGCCAGCAGGACTGGACAGGCCGGGAATGAGCAGTTCTTC	TRBV7-9	TRBJ2-1	TRBD1	once
CASSKGTLGEEQFF	TGTGCCAGCAGCAAGGGGACATTGGGGGAAGAGCAGTTCTTC	TRBV21-1	TRBJ2-1	NA	NA
CASSPGDWSYEQYF	TGTGCCAGCAGCCCCGGGGACTGGTCCTACGAGCAGTACTTC	TRBV5-6	TRBJ2-7	NA	once
CATSDPGETNTIYF	TGTGCCACCAGTGATCCAGGGGAGACCAACACCATATATTTT	TRBV24-1	TRBJ1-3	NA	NA
CASSPRDRGYTGELFF	TGTGCCAGCAGCCCCCGGGACAGGGGATACACCGGGGAGCTGTTTTTT	TRBV5-6	TRBJ2-2	TRBD1	NA
CASAGSAAETQYF	TGTGCCAGCGCTGGTTCCGCGGCAGAGACCCAGTACTTC	TRBV2	TRBJ2-5	NA	NA
CASSLDMAWQETQYF	TGTGCCAGCAGCTTGGATATGGCCTGGCAAGAGACCCAGTACTTC	TRBV5-5	TRBJ2-5	NA	NA
CASSLRGQGRNEQFF	TGTGCCAGCAGCTTAAGGGGACAGGGGCGTAATGAGCAGTTCTTC	TRBV7-8	TRBJ2-1	TRBD1	NA
CASSLVGRDYEQYF	TGCGCCAGCAGCTTGGTAGGCAGGGACTACGAGCAGTACTTC	TRBV5-1	TRBJ2-7	NA	few
CASSGSSGSYTGELFF	TGTGCCAGTAGTGGATCTAGCGGGAGTTACACCGGGGAGCTGTTTTTT	TRBV19	TRBJ2-2	TRBD2	NA
CASSDSGEEKLFF	TGTGCCAGCAGCGATTCAGGCGAAGAAAAACTGTTTTTT	TRBV7-9	TRBJ1-4	NA	NA
CASSLKMDRATEAFF	TGTGCCAGCAGCTTAAAAATGGACAGGGCCACTGAAGCTTTCTTT	TRBV7-9	TRBJ1-1	TRBD1	once
CAWNLGQGRDEQYF	TGTGCCTGGAATCTCGGACAGGGAAGAGACGAGCAGTACTTC	TRBV30	TRBJ2-7	TRBD1	few
CASSLDRGAQPQHF	TGTGCCAGCAGCTTAGACAGGGGTGCTCAGCCCCAGCATTTT	TRBV7-2	TRBJ1-5	TRBD1	NA
CASSQDPSRGTEAFF	TGCGCCAGCAGCCAAGATCCGTCCCGAGGGACTGAAGCTTTCTTT	TRBV4-3	TRBJ1-1	NA	NA
CASSPHSGSGQETPQHF	TGTGCCAGCAGCCCGCATTCCGGGTCGGGACAGGAGACGCCCCAGCATTTT	TRBV7-9	TRBJ1-5	TRBD1	NA
CASEGSGGYEQYF	TGTGCTAGTGAAGGTAGCGGGGGTTACGAGCAGTACTTC	TRBV12-5	TRBJ2-7	TRBD2	NA
CASRDRYRNTEAFF	TGTGCCAGCAGAGACAGGTACCGGAACACTGAAGCTTTCTTT	TRBV11-2	TRBJ1-1	NA	once
CASSYSLQGTDTQYF	TGTGCCAGCAGTTACTCGCTACAGGGGACAGATACGCAGTATTTT	TRBV6-5	TRBJ2-3	TRBD1	NA
CATSDPGRATDNTQYF	TGTGCCACCAGTGACCCTGGAAGAGCCACAGATAATACGCAGTATTTT	TRBV24-1	TRBJ2-3	NA	NA
CASSRNTRTGGRATNEKLFF	TGCGCCAGCAGCCGAAACACCCGGACAGGGGGCCGGGCAACTAATGAAAAACTGTTTTTT	TRBV5-1	TRBJ1-4	TRBD1	once
CASSEYARDTQYF	TGTGCCAGCAGTGAATATGCCCGGGATACGCAGTATTTT	TRBV25-1	TRBJ2-3	NA	few
CASSPQRAGGADTQYF	TGTGCCAGCTCACCACAGCGGGCGGGAGGGGCAGATACGCAGTATTTT	TRBV18	TRBJ2-3	TRBD2	NA
CAWSLHDGGLFF	TGTGCCTGGAGTTTACACGACGGCGGACTGTTTTTT	TRBV30	TRBJ1-4	NA	NA
CAISESRLSGGADEQFF	TGTGCCATCAGTGAGTCGCGTCTTAGCGGGGGGGCGGATGAGCAGTTCTTC	TRBV10-3	TRBJ2-1	TRBD2	NA